This T cell receptor beta chain was found in a study of T cell changes during pregnancy in multiple sclerosis. Repertoires were generated with immunoSEQ multiplex PCR, while TCRdb's copy carries only in-frame clones and drops some. The table records tens of thousands of clones, almost 95% of them present only once. Germline CDR1 reads SGDLS; CDR2 reads YYNGEE. This CDR3 is built from 15 residues. Trimming cost V 2 bases and J 5 bases, with 14 bases left between them. The gene calls are TRBV9 and TRBJ2-1; possibly TRBD1 for D (5 bases). Sequenced material: CD8+ T cells from peripheral blood mononuclear cells, taken in the third trimester of pregnancy. This TCR was sampled from a female donor in good health, enrolled as a control in a pregnancy study. CDR3 residues: CASSVTGVWDNEQFF. CDR3 nucleotides: TGTGCCAGCAGCGTTACAGGAGTTTGGGACAATGAGCAGTTCTTC.